Presented here are 15 T cell receptor beta chains from one specimen sequenced in a study of response to subunit inactivated influenza vaccine. TCRdb reanalysed the RT-PCR reads using MiXCR and keeps one entry per CDR3 protein. The sample holds about 170,000 distinct CDR3 sequences, approximately 12% seen once. This same sample was also part of a study on T cells expressing NK-cell markers. That investigation notes: In generating TCR beta cDNA, 5'RACE template switching with UMIs was used.

The material sequenced was CD8+ T cells sorted from PBMCs, taken about 13 days after vaccination. The receptors were gathered from a man aged 50 to 59 who received an inactivated influenza vaccine.

This clonotype was counted between two and nine times. The chain couples TRBV19 to TRBJ2-1; 9 nucleotides match TRBD1. Germline V gene data show CDR1 as LNHDA and CDR2 as SQIVND (reference sequence). The CDR3 spans 16 residues. Trimming removed 5 bases from V and 8 bases from J; junction bases left unmatched: 13. The CDR3 reads CASSPGTGFFLDEQFF. The DNA of the CDR3 is TGTGCCAGTAGTCCTGGGACAGGGTTTTTTCTAGATGAGCAGTTCTTC.

This clonotype has a count of ten or more. The rearrangement joins TRBV6-1 to TRBJ2-2; 10 positions match TRBD2. V was pared by 5 bases and J by 2 bases, with 5 bases of the junction left unmatched. The CDR3 consists of 16 residues. Germline V gives CDR1 MNHNS, CDR2 SASEGT. The CDR3 protein is CASSRSGGTNTGELFF. For the CDR3, the DNA is TGTGCCAGCAGTCGTAGCGGGGGGACAAACACCGGGGAGCTGTTTTTT.

The rearrangement links TRBV20-1 to TRBJ2-7; D is possibly TRBD2 (5 bases). Germline CDR1 reads DFQATT; CDR2 reads SNEGSKA (reference sequence). This CDR3 has 14 amino acids. Trimming stripped 0 bases from V and 3 bases from J, with 12 bases between. The CDR3 region has the DNA TGCAGTGCTAGAGATGTTGGCAGCGGCTACGAGCAGTACTTC. This gives the protein CSARDVGSGYEQYF.

This clonotype occurred many times. The chain is built from TRBV29-1 and TRBJ2-1; D is unclear. The V gene's germline CDR1 is SQVTM and CDR2 ANQGSEA. V lost 4 bases, J lost 7 bases, and 8 bases lay in between. This CDR3 is built from 11 residues. The CDR3 nucleotides are TGCAGCGTTGTCCGACCGAATGAGCAGTTCTTC. It is translated as CSVVRPNEQFF.

This clonotype was detected a few times. V is TRBV20-1 and J is TRBJ1-1; D unresolved. The CDR3 runs to 12 residues. Germline values: CDR1 DFQATT, CDR2 SNEGSKA (reference sequence). V was cut by 5 bases and J by 0 bases, with 7 bases left in between. The CDR3 sequence: CSASTVNTEAFF. The DNA for the CDR3 is TGCAGTGCTTCGACGGTGAACACTGAAGCTTTCTTT.

There are a few counts of this clonotype. The gene calls are TRBV21-1 and TRBJ2-5. TRBV21-1 is shown as a pseudogene. This CDR3 is built from 12 residues. The chain's CDR3 is CASSGERETQYF. The DNA of the CDR3 is TGTGCCAGCAGCGGCGAACGAGAGACCCAGTACTTC.

The CDR3 is CASSLASGGTYNEQFF. The CDR3 bases are TGCGCCAGCAGCTTGGCAAGCGGGGGGACCTACAATGAGCAGTTCTTC. The chain uses TRBV5-1 and TRBJ2-1, with 9 positions matching TRBD2. Germline V CDR1 and CDR2: SGHRS, YFSETQ. V shed 0 bases, J shed 2 bases, and the junction held 3 bases outside the gene matches. This CDR3 is 16 amino acids long.

The chain couples TRBV20-1 to TRBJ2-1; 9 bases are a match to TRBD2. From germline, CDR1 is DFQATT and CDR2 SNEGSKA (reference sequence). The V and J ends lost 0 bases and 4 bases, in that order; junction bases with no gene match: 4. The CDR3 runs to 15 residues. This chain's CDR3 is CSARDIAGVYNEQFF. The CDR3 DNA follows: TGCAGTGCTAGAGATATAGCGGGAGTTTACAATGAGCAGTTCTTC.

This clonotype was detected only a few times. The gene calls are TRBV6-5 and TRBJ2-7, with D uncertain. CDR1 and CDR2 (germline): MNHEY, SVGAGI. This CDR3 contains 15 residues. Trimming took off 0 bases at V and 5 bases at J, with 14 bases between the two ends. As DNA, the CDR3 is TGTGCCAGCAGTTACTCCTCCCAGTTTAACCACGAGCAGTACTTC. This codes for CASSYSSQFNHEQYF.

This clonotype was counted between two and nine times. The rearrangement uses TRBV18 and TRBJ2-1; 12 nucleotides line up with TRBD2. CDR1 KGHSH and CDR2 LQKENI come from the germline V gene. J was trimmed by 0 bases and V by 3 bases; bases with no gene match: 3. This CDR3 has 17 residues. The CDR3 spells CASSPSTSGSSYNEQFF. Written as DNA, the CDR3 is TGTGCCAGCTCACCTTCGACTAGCGGGAGCTCCTACAATGAGCAGTTCTTC.

This clonotype was detected only a few times. The V and J genes are TRBV11-2 and TRBJ2-3; D possibly matches TRBD1 or TRBD2 (5 bases each). Deletions cut 4 bases from V and 4 bases from J, with 15 bases between. The CDR3 is 15 amino acids. CDR1 is SGHAT, CDR2 FQNNGV, per germline. CDR3 DNA sequence: TGTGCCAGCAGCTCCACCAGTCGGGGCGCAGATACGCAGTATTTT. It translates to CASSSTSRGADTQYF. Using reference TRBV11-2 and TRBJ2-3 for the parts outside the CDR3, the full variable domain is EAGVAQSPRYKIIEKRQSVAFWCNPISGHATLYWYQQILGQGPKLLIQFQNNGVVDDSQLPKDRFSAERLKGVDSTLKIQPAKLEDSAVYLCASSSTSRGADTQYFGPGTRLTVL.

This clonotype was counted many times. The genes are TRBV12-3 or TRBV12-4 and TRBJ2-3; 7 bases line up with TRBD2. With V trimmed by 4 bases and J by 5 bases, 9 bases remained unmatched. This CDR3 spans 15 amino acids. CDR3 protein: CASSYVGTTLDTQYF. CDR3 DNA: TGTGCCAGCAGTTACGTCGGGACTACACTAGATACGCAGTATTTT.

This clonotype was observed a few times. The junction departs from the called germline gene at one end, perhaps through a read error. J is TRBJ2-1 and V is TRBV6-2 or TRBV6-3, with D perhaps given as TRBD1 or TRBD2 (5 bases each). Per the germline V gene, CDR1 is MNHEY and CDR2 is SVGEGT. The CDR3 contains 11 residues. The CDR3 spells CASSYGTSLDF. Written as DNA, the CDR3 is TGTGCCAGCAGTTACGGGACCTCCCTCGACTTC.

This chain links TRBV25-1 with TRBJ2-7, with 9 bases fitting TRBD2. V was pared by 6 bases and J by 6 bases, with 15 bases of the junction left unmatched. The length of the CDR3 is 16 residues. Per germline, CDR1 MGHDK and CDR2 SYGVNS. CDR3 loop: CASRKTRASGKGEQYF. CDR3 coding DNA: TGTGCCAGCAGGAAAACCCGGGCTAGCGGGAAGGGCGAGCAGTACTTC.

The chain employs TRBV28 and TRBJ2-7; 7 bases are shared with TRBD1. CDR3 length: 15 residues. CDR1 is MDHEN, CDR2 SYDVKM, per germline. The V gene end was trimmed by 1 base and the J gene end by 6 bases; junction bases not matched to a gene: 9. As DNA, the CDR3 is TGTGCCAGCAGTTTATACGGTGAGGGGGCGGGCGAGCAGTACTTC. Its protein is CASSLYGEGAGEQYF.